This T cell receptor (beta chain) was captured in a study of molecular identifiers for immune sequencing clone quantification listed by TCRdb under 2018. About the full investigation: For a replicate experiment, RNA from approximately 20,000 or 100,000 naive CD8 T cells was divided into five aliquots, of which four were sequenced. This methods study benchmarked molecular-identifier clustering-based TCR repertoire sequencing (MIDCIRS) and TCR RNA copy counting, using CD8 T cells to do so. Summary of the overall study and its limitations: Even against a background of about 960,000 naive CD8 T cells, spiked-in Jurkat TCR RNA amounting to a single cell's worth was reported to be detectable. The naive libraries included spiked-in Jurkat TCR RNA (about 9 copies' worth), and this Jurkat TCR RNA is not part of the donor repertoire. In CMV-specific effector cells, clones with more than 20 RNA copies contained over 97% of molecules, whereas in naive cells such clones contained under 1% of molecules. Without barcode sub-clustering, chimeric consensus sequences inflated TCR diversity; chimeras reached as high as 47%. Highly expanded clone sizes could be underestimated if identical TCR molecules share a barcode. Modeling gave around 3.3 recovered TCR RNA copies per cell versus about 10 by digital PCR, implying approximately 30% capture efficiency.

Counted from cysteine to phenylalanine, this CDR3 has 15 amino acids. Only CDR3 DNA is held: 45 bases, read in frame from base 1. V loses 0 bases at its end and J loses 6 bases; junction bases beyond the gene matches: 6. Reading the germline V gene gives CDR1 LGHNA and CDR2 YSLEER. Libraries of naive CD8 T cells were built from approximately 20,000 to 1,000,000 sorted cells, with 10%, 30% or 50% of the purified RNA used. Naive CD8 T cells were FACS-sorted as CD8+CD4-CCR7+CD45RA+ on a BD FACSAria II into RLT Plus buffer. To test detection sensitivity, Jurkat RNA equal to under 13 TCR copies was added to samples of about 20,000-1,000,000 naive CD8 T cells. CD8 T cells were enriched with RosetteSep CD8+ T Cell Enrichment Cocktail and Ficoll-Paque, followed by ACK red cell lysis. This clonotype was counted many times. The antigen this receptor binds is unknown. Within one base of it there is no much larger clone, and no base qualities were kept.

To prepare the library, PCR was applied. Sequencing relied on an Illumina HiSeq 4000. Bulk TCR libraries were made following a previously described method, with the TCR primers given in Table S5. Total RNA was purified with the Qiagen AllPrep DNA/RNA kit. Reads from multiple sequencing runs of the same library were pooled before analysis. The original pipeline was this. Reads were retained only if the reads had an exact TCR constant sequence, and the retained reads were trimmed to 150 nt and grouped according to their 12-nt molecular barcodes. Reads within each barcode group were sub-clustered using a 15% Levenshtein threshold, and quality-weighted consensus sequences were constructed for each RNA molecule. Non-functional sequences were discarded, and so were lower-count sequences lying one edit away from another sequence. On the basis of fitting two negative binomial distributions, barcode sub-clusters with fewer than 20% of the maximum read count were discarded. TCRdb itself trimmed the public reads at Q25 with fastp, ran MiXCR and retained productive beta chains. Each entry merges the rows of one CDR3 protein and shows their most common DNA and genes. The V and J calls and clone size come from TCRdb's table, not from the authors' own analysis. The sample table holds 85,000 to 90,000 distinct CDR3 sequences, of which around 19% were seen once. The leading ten clones occupy 0.7% to 0.95% of the sample.

The chain couples TRBV4-3 to TRBJ1-1, and 8 bases in between align with TRBD1. Sequencing was performed on naive CD8+ T cells from blood, with Jurkat cell RNA spiked in. This specimen's cell subset or site label, interpreted: FACS-sorted CD8+CD4-CCR7+CD45RA+ naive T cells. This receptor was taken from a human donor in good health. Some libraries in this study had Jurkat cell RNA spiked in. The CDR3 reads as follows: CASSQEAGGVPEAFF. The sequence in DNA is TGCGCCAGCAGCCAAGAGGCAGGGGGCGTCCCTGAAGCTTTCTTT.